This T cell receptor (beta chain) appears in the sequencing data of a study of blood T cell repertoires in COVID-19. This table comes from immunoSEQ multiplex PCR, and its TCRdb copy is limited to in-frame clones, with some not included. This sample has 200,000 to 300,000 clones, with 80% to 95% found just once. The junction had 2 bases not matched to a gene; V was cut back by 2 bases and J by 1 base. From germline, CDR1 is MNHNS and CDR2 SASEGT. The CDR3 consists of 15 residues. The chain is built from TRBV6-1 and TRBJ2-5; 9 bases are a match to TRBD2. Material: peripheral blood. The receptor's source is a man aged 30-40 years with COVID-19, enrolled during active disease. CDR3 protein: CASSEISGSQETQYF. CDR3 DNA sequence: TGTGCCAGCAGTGAAATTAGCGGGAGCCAAGAGACCCAGTACTTC.